This TCR beta chain was sequenced during a study of T cells in Graves' hyperthyroidism and ophthalmopathy. Study findings and constraints: Most clonotypes expanded in the thyroid (above 0.001) were also present in blood. Onset of ophthalmopathy came a median around 6.2 months after the model predicted it.

Disease duration was under 3 months in the ophthalmopathy patients, who also had a Clinical Activity Score of at least 3 and a NOSPECS grade of at least 4. Based on clinical symptoms, serum thyroxine and TRAb, thyroid ultrasound and orbital computed tomography, diagnoses were reached. Germline V gene sequence: CDR1 MNHNS, CDR2 SASEGT. There are 16 residues in the CDR3. Unmatched junction bases numbered 9, after V lost 6 bases and J lost 0 bases. It was RNA transcripts that yielded the amplified TCR beta CDR3 regions. Initially, a first-round RT-PCR of the TCR CDR3 employed the HTBI primer set. TCRdb analysed the multiplex PCR reads with MiXCR anew, one entry per CDR3 protein. The sample yields 500,000 to 800,000 distinct CDR3 sequences, roughly 15% seen once. This clonotype was picked up a small number of times. No antigen is known for it.

The chain links TRBV6-1 to TRBJ2-3, with 7 bases lining up with TRBD2. Sequencing used blood. The TCR was taken from a woman in her fifties or sixties with Graves' ophthalmopathy. Here the CDR3 DNA reads TGTGCCAGCAGACTTAGGCGGGGGACTAGCACAGATACGCAGTATTTT. Its translation is CASRLRRGTSTDTQYF.